This T cell receptor (beta chain) was observed in a study of coeliac disease. Study-wide results and limits: Few TRB amino acid sequences were shared between samples; most were unique.

Sequenced by immunoSEQ multiplex PCR; TCRdb stores in-frame clones only, minus some. In the table there are a few thousand clones, approximately 69% of which are singletons. Points on this clone: Its target is unknown.

The sequence was collected from a middle-aged woman. The sequencing input was lymphocytes from the gut lamina propria.

DNA for the CDR3: TGCGCCAGCAGCCATGGGGCAGGAGGGTTCTCCTACGAGCAGTACTTC. Its protein is CASSHGAGGFSYEQYF. The V and J genes are TRBV4-1 and TRBJ2-7; D is possibly TRBD2 (6 bases). Germline CDR1 is MGHRA and CDR2 is YSYEKL. Trimming removed 3 bases at V and 0 bases at J, with 15 bases between. The CDR3 spans 16 residues.